This T cell receptor beta chain was captured in a study of shared clonotypes between healthy human individuals. Across the whole study: Per-donor plates numbered three CD4 naive, three CD4 memory, two CD8 naive and one CD8 memory.

Authors' analysis steps: Without quality scores, immunoSEQ junctional reads could not be filtered like full-length reads. Sequencing was performed with immunoSEQ multiplex PCR; in TCRdb, only in-frame clones are kept and a portion is missing. The DNA was the basis for D and trimming; V, J and clone size are from that table. Here the sample spans about 2.4 million clones, around 94% being singletons. Study results and caveats: Incompleteness in sorted-subset sequencing, despite large depth, was shown by rarefaction.

V dropped 6 bases and J dropped 3 bases, with 11 bases sitting between them. This CDR3 is 13 amino acids long. Germline V CDR1 and CDR2: SGHRS, YFSETQ. As to this clone: The target antigen is unknown.

The chain has TRBV5-1 and TRBJ2-3; tentatively, D is TRBD1 (5 bases). Sequencing input: naive CD4+ T cells sorted from blood. Indicated subset: CD45RA+ positively selected. The clonotype originates from a man aged 18 to 30 in good health. CDR3 region: CASTRQGTDTQYF. In nucleotides, the CDR3 is TGCGCCAGCACCCGCCAGGGAACAGATACGCAGTATTTT.